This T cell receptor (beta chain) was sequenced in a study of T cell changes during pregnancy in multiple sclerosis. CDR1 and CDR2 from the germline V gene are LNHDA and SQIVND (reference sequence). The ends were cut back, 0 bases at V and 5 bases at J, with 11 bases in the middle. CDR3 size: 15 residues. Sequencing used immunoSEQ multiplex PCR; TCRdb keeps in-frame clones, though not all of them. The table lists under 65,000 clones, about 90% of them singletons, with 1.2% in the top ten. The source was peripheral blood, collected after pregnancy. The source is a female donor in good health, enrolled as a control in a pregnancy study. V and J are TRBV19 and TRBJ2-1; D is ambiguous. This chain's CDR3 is CASSIDRTQNNEQFF. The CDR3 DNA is TGTGCCAGTAGTATAGATCGCACACAAAACAATGAGCAGTTCTTC. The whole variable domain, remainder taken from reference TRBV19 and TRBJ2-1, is DGGITQSPKYLFRKEGQNVTLSCEQNLNHDAMYWYRQDPGQGLRLIYYSQIVNDFQKGDIAEGYSVSREKKESFPLTVTSAQKNPTAFYLCASSIDRTQNNEQFFGPGTRLTVL.